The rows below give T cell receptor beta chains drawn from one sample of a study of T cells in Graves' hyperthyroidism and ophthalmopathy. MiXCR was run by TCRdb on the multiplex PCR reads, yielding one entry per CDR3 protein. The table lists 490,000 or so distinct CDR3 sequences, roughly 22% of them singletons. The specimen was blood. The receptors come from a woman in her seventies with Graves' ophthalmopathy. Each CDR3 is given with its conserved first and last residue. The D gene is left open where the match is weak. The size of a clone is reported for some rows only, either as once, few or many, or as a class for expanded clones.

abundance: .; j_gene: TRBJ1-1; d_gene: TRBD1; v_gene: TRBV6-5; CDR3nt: TGTGCCAGCAGTTACGGTACAGGGGCGGTAGCTGAAGCTTTCTTT; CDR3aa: CASSYGTGAVAEAFF
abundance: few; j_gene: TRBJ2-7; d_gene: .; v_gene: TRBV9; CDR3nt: TGTGCCAGCAGCGTTGACGGGGTGAGCTCCTACGAGCAGTACTTC; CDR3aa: CASSVDGVSSYEQYF
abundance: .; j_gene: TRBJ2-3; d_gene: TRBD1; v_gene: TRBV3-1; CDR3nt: TGTGCCAGCAGCACTCACAACAGGGGGGATACGCAGTATTTT; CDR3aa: CASSTHNRGDTQYF
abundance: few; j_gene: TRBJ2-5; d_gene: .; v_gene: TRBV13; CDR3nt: TGTGCCAGCAGCTCTCAGACGCAGCGAGGGGAGACCCAGTACTTC; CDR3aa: CASSSQTQRGETQYF
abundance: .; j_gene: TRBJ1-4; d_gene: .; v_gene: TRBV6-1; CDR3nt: TGTGCTAGCAGTGAAAGGGGTCGGAGAGATAATGAAAAACTGTTTTTT; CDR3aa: CASSERGRRDNEKLFF
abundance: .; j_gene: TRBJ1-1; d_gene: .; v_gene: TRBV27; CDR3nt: TGTGCCAGCACCCCCACGGGGGTTGAAGCTTTCTTT; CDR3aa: CASTPTGVEAFF
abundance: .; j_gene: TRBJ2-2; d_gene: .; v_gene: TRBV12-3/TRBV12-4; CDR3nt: TGTACCAGCAGTTTACCCGTTGAAAGACGCGGGGAGCTGTTTTTT; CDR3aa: CTSSLPVERRGELFF
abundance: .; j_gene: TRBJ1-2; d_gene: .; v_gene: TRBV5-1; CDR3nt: TGCGCCAGCAGCTTGGAAGTCAGTAACTATGGCTACACCTTC; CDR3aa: CASSLEVSNYGYTF
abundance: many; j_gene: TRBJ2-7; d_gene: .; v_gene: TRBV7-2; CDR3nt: TGTGCCAGCAGCGTGACCGGGACCGTTACCTACGAGCAGTACTTC; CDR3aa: CASSVTGTVTYEQYF
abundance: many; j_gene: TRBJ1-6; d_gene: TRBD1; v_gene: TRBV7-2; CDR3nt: TGTGCCAGCGTTCGGGACAGGGTGGATTCACCCCTCCACTTT; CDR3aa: CASVRDRVDSPLHF
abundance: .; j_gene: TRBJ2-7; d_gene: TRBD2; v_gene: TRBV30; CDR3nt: TGTGCCTGGAGTGTACTCCGGCTAGCGGGAGCCGAGCAGTACTTC; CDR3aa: CAWSVLRLAGAEQYF
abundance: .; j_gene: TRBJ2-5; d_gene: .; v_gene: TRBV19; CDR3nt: TGTGCCAGTAGTATAGATGCTCCGGGACGTCCGTTAAGCTGGTACTTC; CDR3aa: CASSIDAPGRPLSWYF
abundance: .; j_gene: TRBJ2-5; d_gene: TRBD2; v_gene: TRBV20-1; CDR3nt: TGCAGTACCCGGCGACTAGCGGGGGAAGAGACCCAGTACTTC; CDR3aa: CSTRRLAGEETQYF
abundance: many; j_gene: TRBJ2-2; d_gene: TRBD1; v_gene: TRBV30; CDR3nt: TGTGCCTGGACAGGGGGCGCGGGCGGGGAGCTGTTTTTT; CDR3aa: CAWTGGAGGELFF
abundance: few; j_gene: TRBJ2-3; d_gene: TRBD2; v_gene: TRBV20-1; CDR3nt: TGCAGTGCGGAAACTAGCGGGAGAAAGGATACGCAGTATTTT; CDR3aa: CSAETSGRKDTQYF
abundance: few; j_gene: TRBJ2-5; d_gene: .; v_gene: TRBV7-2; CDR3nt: TGTGCCAGCAGCCAGACAGGTACTGGGGAGACCCAGTACTTC; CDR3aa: CASSQTGTGETQYF
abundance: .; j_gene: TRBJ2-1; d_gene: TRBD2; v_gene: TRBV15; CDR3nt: TGTGCCACCAGCCATAGCGGGAGATTCTACAATGGGCAGTTCTTC; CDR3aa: CATSHSGRFYNGQFF
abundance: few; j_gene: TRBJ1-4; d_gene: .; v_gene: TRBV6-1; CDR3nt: TGTGCCAGCAGCTATGGACAGGAAAAACTGTTTTTT; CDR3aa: CASSYGQEKLFF
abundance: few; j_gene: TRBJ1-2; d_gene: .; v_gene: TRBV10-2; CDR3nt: TGCGCCAGCAGTGTCGGGCAGGTCTATGGCTACACCTTC; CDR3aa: CASSVGQVYGYTF
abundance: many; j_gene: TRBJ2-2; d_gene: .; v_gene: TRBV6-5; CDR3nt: TGTGCCAGCAGTTACTCGGGGGCCAACACCGGGGAGCTGTTTTTT; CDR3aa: CASSYSGANTGELFF
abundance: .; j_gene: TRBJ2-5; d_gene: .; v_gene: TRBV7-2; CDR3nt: TGTGCCAGCAGTTCCCACCCGGGGGAGACCCAGTACTTC; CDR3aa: CASSSHPGETQYF
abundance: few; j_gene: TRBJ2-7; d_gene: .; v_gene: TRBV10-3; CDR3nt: TGTGCCATCAGTGCGGGGGGCAGCCTCTCCTACGAGCAGTACTTC; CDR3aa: CAISAGGSLSYEQYF
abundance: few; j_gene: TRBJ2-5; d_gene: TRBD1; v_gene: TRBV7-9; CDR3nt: TGTGCCAGCAGCTTAGCTACAGGGGGCGAAAAGACCCAGTGCTTC; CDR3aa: CASSLATGGEKTQCF